This TCR beta chain was obtained from a study of vaccination effects on CD4 cells after COVID-19. Study details: Participants were vaccinated with two doses of either the BNT162b2 or mRNA-1273 vaccine.

For this clone: The antigen remains unidentified.

After expansion with viral peptide pools in the ViraFEST assay, antigen-specific CD4+ T cells were sequenced. Following 10 days of culture, CD4+ T cells were isolated. Prior SARS-CoV-2 infection was absent in the vaccine recipients, as shown by negative nucleocapsid antibodies. Cultures used about 2 million PBMC per well, roughly 9.8 IU/ml IL-2 and around 10 ug/ml peptides. The authors replaced half the medium with IL-2 medium on days 3 and 7. V was clipped by 5 bases and J by 7 bases, with 9 bases between them. Germline lookup yields CDR1 MNHNS and CDR2 SASEGT. The CDR3 sequence is 11 residues long. Some clones are missing from TCRdb's copy, which holds only in-frame ones; the method was immunoSEQ multiplex PCR. Of under 45,000 clones listed, 70% to 85% are singletons.

The chain joins TRBV6-1 to TRBJ2-7, with D maybe TRBD1 (5 bases). The sequence came from a human donor who received a COVID-19 vaccine. Sequencing was performed on CD4+ T cells from PBMCs cultured with HCoV-NL63 spike peptides, taken before COVID-19 vaccination. The DNA of the CDR3 is TGTGCCAGCAGTAGAGGACAAGAGCAGTACGTC. Translation: CASSRGQEQYV.